This TCR beta chain was profiled in a study of T cell responses to AZD1222 COVID-19 vaccine. Comment on this clone: Its antigen is currently unknown.

CDR3 length: 14 residues. The V and J ends lost 4 bases and 9 bases respectively, with 13 bases between them. CDR1 and CDR2 from the germline V gene are KGHSH and LQKENI. Whole-study findings and limits: Only 5 or 6 people who got AZD1222 tested seropositive at baseline.

Repertoires were generated with immunoSEQ multiplex PCR, while TCRdb's copy carries only in-frame clones and drops some. The profile shows some 120,000 clones, roughly nine tenths of them singletons. This TCR was sampled from an adult in good health. J is TRBJ1-6 and V is TRBV18, with D uncertain. Sample: peripheral blood, taken on day 0 of AZD1222 vaccination. The CDR3 DNA sequence: TGTGCCAGCTCACAAGGCGGGAGGACTTCACCCCTCCACTTT. It encodes CASSQGGRTSPLHF.